Listed below are T cell receptor beta chains from one sample, sequenced in a study of shared clonotypes between healthy human individuals. Repertoires were generated with immunoSEQ multiplex PCR, while TCRdb's copy carries only in-frame clones and drops some. The table lists more than 1.2 million clones, approximately 98.5% of them singletons. The sample taken for sequencing was naive CD4+ T cells sorted from blood. The receptors were gathered from a man in his thirties or forties in good health. The CDR3 runs from the conserved cysteine through the conserved F or W. Each record gives: V gene, J gene, CDR3 protein.

>TRBV10-1|TRBJ1-1
CASSADTVTEAFF
>TRBV11-2|TRBJ2-2
CASRGLAGVKNTGELFF
>TRBV30|TRBJ1-1
CAWSRENTEAFF
>TRBV5-1|TRBJ2-5
CASSQGNVVRGQETQYF
>TRBV11-3|TRBJ2-2
CASRSGQGSPGELFF
>TRBV15|TRBJ2-1
CATSRAPTGVTMRNEQFF
>TRBV27|TRBJ1-3
CASRKGNTIYF
>TRBV28|TRBJ2-7
CASSWGLGEQYF
>TRBV6-1|TRBJ2-7
CASKIGSPSYEQYF
>TRBV18|TRBJ2-2
CASLLDRDTGELFF
>TRBV19|TRBJ1-4
CASSPAQAVLFF
>TRBV9|TRBJ2-5
CASSVGLAEETQYF
>TRBV27|TRBJ1-5
CASSFQGSQPQHF
>TRBV18|TRBJ2-7
CASSPPGSYEQYF
>TRBV6-5|TRBJ2-2
CASSYSGSGPGELFF
>TRBV5-4|TRBJ2-7
CASSLGGGKTYEQYF